Below are 27 T cell receptor beta chains sequenced from a single sample in a study of blood T cell repertoires in COVID-19. TCRdb keeps only in-frame clones here, not all; method: immunoSEQ multiplex PCR. The sample has 150,000 to 200,000 clones, 75% to 80% seen once. The sequenced sample was peripheral blood. These receptors originate from a woman aged 70-85 years with acute or convalescent COVID-19.

The rearrangement uses TRBV5-4 and TRBJ2-2; possibly TRBD1 for D (5 bases). Trimming took off 4 bases at V and 10 bases at J, with 23 bases between the two ends. From germline, CDR1 is SGHNT and CDR2 YYREEE (reference sequence). The CDR3 consists of 16 residues. CDR3 sequence reads: CASSPSDRPPTAELFF. Here the CDR3 DNA reads TGTGCCAGCAGCCCCTCGGACCGCCCCCCGACAGCGGAGCTGTTTTTT. Full variable domain (missing parts from reference TRBV5-4 and TRBJ2-2): ETGVTQSPTHLIKTRGQQVTLRCSSQSGHNTVSWYQQALGQGPQFIFQYYREEENGRGNFPPRFSGLQFPNYSSELNVNALELDDSALYLCASSPSDRPPTAELFFGEGSRLTVL.

The CDR3 DNA is TGTGCCTCAACAGGGGCTTTCGTGGAGACCCAGTACTTC. Translating gives CASTGAFVETQYF. The gene calls are TRBV30 and TRBJ2-5; 7 bases line up with TRBD1. Germline V gives CDR1 GTSNPN, CDR2 SVGIG (reference sequence). The CDR3 spans 13 residues. With 7 bases clipped from V and 5 bases from J, the junction kept 10 bases outside the gene matches.

The gene calls are TRBV12-3 or TRBV12-4 and TRBJ2-3; D is unclear. CDR3 length equals 13 residues. The V end was cut by 3 bases, the J end by 2 bases, with 6 bases between. CDR3 protein: CASSFHNTDTQYF. The CDR3 DNA sequence: TGTGCCAGCAGTTTTCACAACACAGATACGCAGTATTTT.

CDR3 protein: CASSGSDSQRSGNTIYF. CDR3 nucleotides: TGTGCCAGCAGTGGGTCGGACAGTCAAAGGTCTGGAAACACCATATATTTT. The chain is built from TRBV6-1 and TRBJ1-3; possible D gene TRBD1, 6 bases. Trimming removed 4 bases at V and 1 base at J, with 17 bases between. CDR3 length: 17 residues. The germline V gene has CDR1 MNHNS and CDR2 SASEGT.

The J gene is TRBJ1-2, the V gene TRBV18; 7 nucleotides align to TRBD1. The V and J ends lost 2 bases and 6 bases, in that order; junction bases with no gene match: 6. Germline CDR1 is KGHSH and CDR2 is LQKENI. The CDR3 covers 14 residues. The chain's CDR3 is CASSPTDREHGYTF. CDR3 sequence (DNA): TGTGCCAGCTCACCAACCGACAGGGAGCATGGCTACACCTTC.

The chain recombines TRBV7-7 with TRBJ2-1, with 13 bases matching TRBD2. The CDR3 length is 15 residues. Germline V gene lookup returns CDR1 SSHAT and CDR2 FNYEAQ (reference sequence). The trim removed 5 bases at V and 5 bases at J, leaving 3 bases unmatched. This chain's CDR3 is CASSPGTSGNNEQFF. Here the CDR3 DNA reads TGTGCCAGCAGCCCAGGGACTAGCGGGAACAATGAGCAGTTCTTC.

This clone showed up just a few times. This chain uses TRBV6-2 or TRBV6-3 with TRBJ2-1, with TRBD2 matching over 10 bases. The CDR3 totals 16 residues. CDR1 is MNHEY and CDR2 is SVGEGT in the germline V gene. V lost 6 bases and J lost 8; bases outside the gene matches: 13. The CDR3 reads CASSLLGSGRAHEQFF. The CDR3 bases are TGTGCCAGCAGCCTCCTTGGGAGCGGGAGGGCCCATGAGCAGTTCTTC.

The rearrangement uses TRBV7-9 and TRBJ2-7, with TRBD1 as a possible D gene (6 bases). V lost 4 bases to trimming and J lost 1 base, with 8 bases between them. Germline V lookup: CDR1 SEHNR, CDR2 FQNEAQ (reference sequence). The CDR3 consists of 13 residues. The CDR3 reads CASSWDISYEQYF. Written as DNA, the CDR3 is TGTGCCAGCAGCTGGGACATTTCCTACGAGCAGTACTTC.

Written as DNA, the CDR3 is TGTGCCAGCTCGAGGGCGGGAGGGGGCTACACCTTC. Protein sequence: CASSRAGGGYTF. The rearrangement joins TRBV6-5 to TRBJ1-2; D not certain. CDR3 length equals 12 residues. The germline V and J ends were trimmed by 8 bases and 8 bases, with 15 bases remaining between them. CDR1 is MNHEY and CDR2 is SVGAGI in the germline V gene.

The rearrangement uses TRBV5-4 and TRBJ2-1; 9 nucleotides align to TRBD2. This CDR3 has 14 amino acids. Germline CDR1 SGHNT, CDR2 YYREEE (reference sequence). Trimming took 4 bases from V and 8 from J; bases not matched to a gene: 7. DNA of the CDR3: TGTGCCAGCAGCCGTAGCGGGAGTGGCGATGAGCAGTTCTTC. As protein: CASSRSGSGDEQFF.

V usage is TRBV19 and J usage is TRBJ1-6, with no clear D. Trimming took off 1 base at V and 4 bases at J, with 11 bases between the two ends. The CDR3 sequence is 16 residues long. The germline V gene encodes CDR1 LNHDA and CDR2 SQIVND (reference sequence). The chain's CDR3 is CASSIGGGVYNSPLHF. CDR3 DNA sequence: TGTGCCAGTAGTATAGGAGGCGGAGTGTATAATTCACCCCTCCACTTT.

V and J are TRBV11-3 and TRBJ2-5, with TRBD2 as a possible D gene (5 bases). Trimming left V 5 bases short and J 7 bases short, with 14 bases between. The CDR3 runs to 13 residues. Germline V gene lookup returns CDR1 SGHNT and CDR2 YENEEA. The CDR3 DNA reads as TGTGCCAGCAGCCGCTTGGGGAGAGGGACCCAGTACTTC. This translates into CASSRLGRGTQYF.

This chain links TRBV5-1 with TRBJ2-3; TRBD2 matches at 10 bases. CDR1 and CDR2 from the germline V gene are SGHRS and YFSETQ. The CDR3 runs 16 residues. Unmatched junction bases numbered 7, after V lost 0 bases and J lost 6 bases. DNA of the CDR3: TGCGCCAGCAGCTTGGGATTAGCGGGAGGCCCCGATACGCAGTATTTT. Translated: CASSLGLAGGPDTQYF. Based on the CDR3 plus reference TRBV5-1 and TRBJ2-3, the full variable domain is KAGVTQTPRYLIKTRGQQVTLSCSPISGHRSVSWYQQTPGQGLQFLFEYFSETQRNKGNFPGRFSGRQFSNSRSEMNVSTLELGDSALYLCASSLGLAGGPDTQYFGPGTRLTVL.

This sequence joins TRBV27 and TRBJ1-6, with D perhaps matching TRBD1 (6 bases). Looked up from germline, CDR1 is MNHEY and CDR2 is SMNVEV (reference sequence). Trimming shortened V by 8 bases and J by 3 bases, and 20 bases separated the two germline ends. This CDR3 contains 17 residues. CDR3 sequence: CASSSRGSRYYNSPLHF. CDR3 sequence (DNA): TGTGCCAGCTCAAGCAGGGGCAGCCGTTACTATAATTCACCCCTCCACTTT.

The rearrangement joins TRBV7-7 to TRBJ2-5, with 8 positions matching TRBD1. The CDR3 totals 14 residues. Germline trimming cut 3 bases from V and 1 base from J; bases unmatched to any gene: 1. CDR1 is SSHAT, CDR2 FNYEAQ, per germline (reference sequence). CDR3 in amino acids: CASSFTGGQETQYF. As DNA, the CDR3 is TGTGCCAGCAGCTTTACAGGGGGCCAAGAGACCCAGTACTTC.

The CDR3 is CASWGGGSYNSPLHF. The CDR3 DNA sequence: TGTGCCAGCTGGGGAGGGGGGTCCTATAATTCACCCCTCCACTTT. V usage is TRBV28 and J usage is TRBJ1-6, with TRBD1 as a possible D gene (6 bases). V lost 8 bases, J lost 1 base, and 12 bases lay in between. There are 15 residues in the CDR3. Per the germline V gene, CDR1 is MDHEN and CDR2 is SYDVKM.

The chain is built from TRBV6-1 and TRBJ2-3; 10 bases map to TRBD2. The CDR3 has 16 amino acids. CDR1 is MNHNS and CDR2 is SASEGT in the germline V gene. Trimming cost V 2 bases and J 1 base; bases outside gene matches: 3. The CDR3 DNA is TGTGCCAGCAGTGAAAGTCTAGCGGGAGGCACAGATACGCAGTATTTT. It encodes CASSESLAGGTDTQYF.

The V and J genes are TRBV6-1 and TRBJ2-5, with a weak D call TRBD2 (5 bases). CDR1 is MNHNS, CDR2 SASEGT, per germline. The CDR3 has 16 residues. With 2 bases removed from V and 5 bases from J, the gap between germline ends came to 18 bases. CDR3 sequence (DNA): TGTGCCAGCAGTGAAATGAGAGGACTCGTGGGGGAGACCCAGTACTTC. Translating it yields CASSEMRGLVGETQYF.

The rearrangement joins TRBV29-1 to TRBJ2-7; possible D gene TRBD1, 7 bases. V lost 5 bases and J 7 bases, leaving 15 bases between the germline ends. Germline CDR1 and CDR2: SQVTM and ANQGSEA. The CDR3 covers 12 residues. This CDR3 reads CSVLEGAGEQYF. CDR3 sequence (DNA): TGCAGCGTTCTGGAGGGGGCGGGTGAGCAGTACTTC.

The CDR3 DNA sequence: TGTGCCAGTAGTATTAACGGGGTAGCGGGAGGGGAGCAGTTCTTC. Its protein is CASSINGVAGGEQFF. The chain employs TRBV19 and TRBJ2-1; 11 bases fit TRBD2. Germline CDR1 LNHDA, CDR2 SQIVND (reference sequence). Trimming removed 3 bases from V and 10 bases from J; junction bases left unmatched: 8. This CDR3 comprises 15 residues.

In DNA form, the CDR3 reads TGTGCCTGGAGTCCTTGGACAGGGGCATCGGCTACGCAGTATTTT. Protein: CAWSPWTGASATQYF. The chain employs TRBV30 and TRBJ2-3; 9 nucleotides agree with TRBD1. In germline, CDR1 is GTSNPN, CDR2 SVGIG (reference sequence). This CDR3 spans 15 amino acids. V was clipped by 2 bases and J by 8 bases; unmatched bases: 11.

CDR3 DNA: TGTGCCAGCACCGGGACTAGCGGGAGGTCGGAGACCCAGTACTTC. It is translated as CASTGTSGRSETQYF. The chain links TRBV6-5 to TRBJ2-5; 15 bases line up with TRBD2. With V trimmed by 7 bases and J by 5 bases, 5 bases remained unmatched. CDR3 length equals 15 residues. Germline-derived CDR1 and CDR2 are MNHEY and SVGAGI.

The V gene is TRBV2, the J gene TRBJ2-5; D might be TRBD1 (6 bases). V lost 9 bases to trimming and J lost 5 bases, with 22 bases between them. The CDR3 is 15 residues long. Germline V gene data show CDR1 as SNHLY and CDR2 as FYNNEI. CDR3 loop: CASRALPQGKETQYF. CDR3 in DNA: TGTGCCAGTCGCGCCCTCCCGCAGGGGAAGGAGACCCAGTACTTC.

The J gene is TRBJ2-7, the V gene TRBV19; TRBD1 aligns across 9 bases. CDR3 size: 15 residues. V dropped 7 bases and J dropped 0; count of bases not matched to a gene: 7. Germline lookup yields CDR1 LNHDA and CDR2 SQIVND (reference sequence). CDR3 nucleotide sequence: TGTGCCAGTACCTGGGGACAGGGTCGCTCCTACGAGCAGTACTTC. Its translation is CASTWGQGRSYEQYF.

The V call is TRBV19, the J call TRBJ2-1; 7 positions match TRBD1. V was clipped by 4 bases and J by 5 bases; unmatched bases: 11. Germline V gene lookup returns CDR1 LNHDA and CDR2 SQIVND (reference sequence). This CDR3 has 16 residues. DNA for the CDR3: TGTGCCAGTAGTACCCAACAGGGGTGGATGGACAATGAGCAGTTCTTC. It codes for CASSTQQGWMDNEQFF.

V and J are TRBV24-1 and TRBJ1-2, with D possibly matching TRBD1 (6 bases). CDR3 size: 13 residues. CDR1 and CDR2 from the germline V gene are KGHDR and SFDVKD. The ends were cut back, 4 bases at V and 2 bases at J, with 7 bases in the middle. The CDR3 nucleotides read TGTGCCACCAGTGAACAGGGCAACTATGGCTACACCTTC. Translation: CATSEQGNYGYTF.

The J gene is TRBJ1-1, the V gene TRBV29-1; D ambiguous. The germline V gene encodes CDR1 SQVTM and CDR2 ANQGSEA. Deletions cut 4 bases from V and 10 bases from J, with 19 bases between. The CDR3 is 13 amino acids. In DNA form, the CDR3 reads TGCAGCGTTGGTTCAGACTCTTCACTGGGAGCTTTCTTT. It codes for CSVGSDSSLGAFF.